The clone carrying this T cell receptor beta chain has only a few counts. The record originates from a study of blood T cell repertoires in COVID-19. Germline CDR1 MDHEN, CDR2 SYDVKM. Trimming removed 5 bases from V and 14 bases from J; junction bases left unmatched: 9. This CDR3 contains 12 residues. Here immunoSEQ multiplex PCR was the method, and the copy in TCRdb shows in-frame clones only, minus some. Among about 180,000 clones listed, 86% were seen once. The specimen sequenced was PBMCs or T cells enriched from blood (not recorded which). The TCR sequence derives from a woman in her twenties or thirties who had recovered from COVID-19. The rearrangement joins TRBV28 to TRBJ1-2; 9 bases match TRBD1. In DNA form, the CDR3 reads TGTGCCAGCAGTAGGGACAGGGTGACATGGACCTTC. This encodes CASSRDRVTWTF.